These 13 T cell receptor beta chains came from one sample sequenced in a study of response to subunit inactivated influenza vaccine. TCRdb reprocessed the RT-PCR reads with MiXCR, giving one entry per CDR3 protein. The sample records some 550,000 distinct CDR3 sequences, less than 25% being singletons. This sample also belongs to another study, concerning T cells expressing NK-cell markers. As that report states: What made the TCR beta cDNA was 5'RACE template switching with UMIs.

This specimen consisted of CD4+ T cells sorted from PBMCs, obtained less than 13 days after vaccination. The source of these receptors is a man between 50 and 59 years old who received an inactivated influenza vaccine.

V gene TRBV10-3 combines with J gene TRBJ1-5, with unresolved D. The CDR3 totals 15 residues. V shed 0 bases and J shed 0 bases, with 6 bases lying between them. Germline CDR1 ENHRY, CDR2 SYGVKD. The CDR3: CAISESGPSNQPQHF. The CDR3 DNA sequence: TGTGCCATCAGTGAGTCGGGTCCTAGCAATCAGCCCCAGCATTTT.

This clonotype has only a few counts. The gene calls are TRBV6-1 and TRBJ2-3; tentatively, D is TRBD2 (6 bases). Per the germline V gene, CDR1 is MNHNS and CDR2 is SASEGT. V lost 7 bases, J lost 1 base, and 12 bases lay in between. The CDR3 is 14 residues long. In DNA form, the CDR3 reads TGTGCCAGCAAGCGGGCGGACGGCACAGATACGCAGTATTTT. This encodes CASKRADGTDTQYF.

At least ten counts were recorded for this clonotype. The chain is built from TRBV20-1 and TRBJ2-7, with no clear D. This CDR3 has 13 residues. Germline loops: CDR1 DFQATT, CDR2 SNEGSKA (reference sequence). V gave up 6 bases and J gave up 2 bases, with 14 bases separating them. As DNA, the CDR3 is TGCAGTGCGGTAGCTAGTACAGCCTACGAGCAGTACTTC. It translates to CSAVASTAYEQYF.

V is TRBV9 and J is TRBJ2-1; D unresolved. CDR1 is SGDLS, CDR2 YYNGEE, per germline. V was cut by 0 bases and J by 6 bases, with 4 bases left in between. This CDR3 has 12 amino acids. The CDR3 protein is CASSVGFNEQFF. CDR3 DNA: TGTGCCAGCAGCGTAGGGTTCAATGAGCAGTTCTTC.

CDR3 bases: TGTGCCAGCGGACTAGCGGGGGAACAAGAGACCCAGTACTTC. It encodes CASGLAGEQETQYF. The chain combines TRBV4-2 with TRBJ2-5; 13 bases map to TRBD2. Trimming removed 8 bases from V and 2 bases from J; junction bases left unmatched: 2. The CDR3 extends over 14 amino acids. Germline V gene data show CDR1 as LGHNA and CDR2 as YNFKEQ.

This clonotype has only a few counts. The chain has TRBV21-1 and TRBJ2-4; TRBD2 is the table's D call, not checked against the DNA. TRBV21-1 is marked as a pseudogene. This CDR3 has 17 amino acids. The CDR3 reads CASSKGRLAGVKNIQYF. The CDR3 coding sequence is TGTGCCAGCAGCAAAGGTCGCCTAGCGGGAGTCAAAAACATTCAGTACTTC.

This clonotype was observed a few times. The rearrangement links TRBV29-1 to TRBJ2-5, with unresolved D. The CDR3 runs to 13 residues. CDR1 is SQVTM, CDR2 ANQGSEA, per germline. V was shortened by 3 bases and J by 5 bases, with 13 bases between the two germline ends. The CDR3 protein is CSVEGRLGETQYF. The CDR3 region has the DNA TGCAGCGTTGAGGGCAGGCTGGGGGAGACCCAGTACTTC.

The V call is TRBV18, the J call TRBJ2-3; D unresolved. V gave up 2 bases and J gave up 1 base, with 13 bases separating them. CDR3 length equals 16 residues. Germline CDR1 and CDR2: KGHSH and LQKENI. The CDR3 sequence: CASSPSLTTRTDTQYF. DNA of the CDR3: TGTGCCAGCTCACCATCCCTTACAACGCGCACAGATACGCAGTATTTT.

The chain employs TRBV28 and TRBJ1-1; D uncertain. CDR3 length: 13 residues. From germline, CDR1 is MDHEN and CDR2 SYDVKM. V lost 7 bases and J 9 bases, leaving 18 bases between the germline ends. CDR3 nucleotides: TGTGCCAGCATCCCGGCGGAGCCATTGAAAGCTTTCTTT. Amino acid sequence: CASIPAEPLKAFF.

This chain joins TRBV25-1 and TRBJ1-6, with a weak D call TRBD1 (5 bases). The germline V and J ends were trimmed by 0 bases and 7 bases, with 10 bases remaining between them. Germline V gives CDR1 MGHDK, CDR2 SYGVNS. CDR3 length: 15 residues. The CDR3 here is CASSEYKGINSPLHF. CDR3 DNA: TGTGCCAGCAGTGAATATAAGGGGATAAATTCACCCCTCCACTTT.

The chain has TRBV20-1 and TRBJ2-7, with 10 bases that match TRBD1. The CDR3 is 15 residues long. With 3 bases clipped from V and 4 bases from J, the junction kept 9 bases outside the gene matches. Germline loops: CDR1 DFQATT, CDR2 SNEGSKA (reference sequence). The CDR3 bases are TGCAGTGCTAGGGGGGAGGGACAGGGGATTTACGAGCAGTACTTC. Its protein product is CSARGEGQGIYEQYF.

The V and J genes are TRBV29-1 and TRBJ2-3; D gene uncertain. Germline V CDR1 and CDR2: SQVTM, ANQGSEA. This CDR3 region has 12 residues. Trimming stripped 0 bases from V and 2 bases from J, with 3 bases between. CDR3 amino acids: CSVEEVTDTQYF. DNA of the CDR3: TGCAGCGTTGAAGAGGTCACAGATACGCAGTATTTT.

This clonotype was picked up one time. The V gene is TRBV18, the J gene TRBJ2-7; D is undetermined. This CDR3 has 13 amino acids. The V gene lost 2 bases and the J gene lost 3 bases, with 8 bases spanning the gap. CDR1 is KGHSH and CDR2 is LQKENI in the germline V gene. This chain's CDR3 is CASSPAIYYEQYF. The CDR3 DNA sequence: TGTGCCAGCTCACCAGCCATTTACTACGAGCAGTACTTC.